The 16 T cell receptor beta chains listed next were all sequenced from one sample in a study of T cell responses to AZD1222 COVID-19 vaccine. Clones were sequenced by immunoSEQ multiplex PCR, and TCRdb holds only the in-frame ones, with some missing. The sample consists of nearly 110,000 clones, approximately 92% of them appearing once. Sequences were derived from peripheral blood, sampled 28 days after the second AZD1222 dose. Source of these receptors: an adult who received the AZD1222 COVID-19 vaccine.

J is TRBJ2-3 and V is TRBV24-1; either TRBD1 or TRBD2 may supply D (5 bases each). The germline V gene has CDR1 KGHDR and CDR2 SFDVKD. V was cut by 4 bases and J by 6 bases, with 16 bases left in between. CDR3 length equals 15 residues. The CDR3 DNA reads as TGTGCCACCAGTGACCCGGGACCCCTTGGGGATACGCAGTATTTT. Translating it yields CATSDPGPLGDTQYF.

The chain links TRBV5-8 to TRBJ2-7; 8 bases align to TRBD2. With V trimmed by 1 base and J by 1 base, 4 bases remained unmatched. Germline V gives CDR1 SGHTS, CDR2 YDEGEE. This CDR3 spans 15 amino acids. The CDR3 region is CASSLRRGVSYEQYF. DNA of the CDR3: TGTGCCAGCAGCTTGAGGCGGGGGGTTTCCTACGAGCAGTACTTC. Full variable domain (remainder filled in from reference TRBV5-8 and TRBJ2-7): EAGVTQSPTHLIKTRGQQATLRCSPISGHTSVYWYQQALGLGLQFLLWYDEGEERNRGNFPPRFSGRQFPNYSSELNVNALELEDSALYLCASSLRRGVSYEQYFGPGTRLTVT.

V and J are TRBV24-1 and TRBJ2-5; D is unresolved. Germline values: CDR1 KGHDR, CDR2 SFDVKD. Between the trimmed V and J ends, which lost 5 bases and 5 bases, there was a span of 11 bases. There are 13 residues in the CDR3. The CDR3 loop reads CATSGALGETQYF. CDR3 nucleotides: TGTGCCACCAGTGGAGCACTCGGGGAGACCCAGTACTTC.

The V call is TRBV5-5, the J call TRBJ2-3, with D possibly being TRBD1 (6 bases). There are 12 residues in the CDR3. Germline V lookup: CDR1 SGHKS, CDR2 YYEKEE (reference sequence). V shed 5 bases and J shed 7 bases, with 11 bases lying between them. The CDR3 sequence: CASRAGQYTQYF. CDR3 in DNA: TGTGCCAGCAGGGCAGGACAGTATACGCAGTATTTT.

This rearrangement joins TRBV6-5 to TRBJ2-3, with D unclear. Between the trimmed V and J ends, which lost 4 bases and 3 bases, there was a span of 5 bases. Germline V gene data show CDR1 as MNHEY and CDR2 as SVGAGI. The CDR3 loop spans 12 amino acids. CDR3 coding DNA: TGTGCCAGCAGTTCGGCGACAGATACGCAGTATTTT. Amino acid sequence: CASSSATDTQYF.

A single count supports this clone. The genes are TRBV24-1 and TRBJ1-2; tentatively, D is TRBD1 (6 bases). The V gene lost 1 base and the J gene lost 8 bases, with 13 bases spanning the gap. The germline V gene encodes CDR1 KGHDR and CDR2 SFDVKD. The CDR3 length is 14 residues. CDR3 protein: CATSDFRTAGGYTF. CDR3 coding DNA: TGTGCCACCAGTGATTTTAGGACAGCCGGCGGCTACACCTTC.

This chain connects TRBV7-2 to TRBJ2-2; D ambiguous. V shed 0 bases and J shed 6 bases, with 5 bases lying between them. Germline lookup yields CDR1 SGHTA and CDR2 FQGNSA. This CDR3 has 13 residues. CDR3 loop: CASSLAKAGELFF. CDR3 DNA: TGTGCCAGCAGCTTAGCGAAAGCCGGGGAGCTGTTTTTT.

The V and J genes are TRBV28 and TRBJ2-3, with 7 nucleotides matching TRBD1. There are 13 residues in the CDR3. Trimming took 6 bases from V and 4 from J; bases not matched to a gene: 4. Germline CDR1 reads MDHEN; CDR2 reads SYDVKM. The DNA of the CDR3 is TGTGCCAGCAGAGGACAGGAGGCAGATACGCAGTATTTT. Translating it yields CASRGQEADTQYF. The full variable domain, its missing parts supplied by reference TRBV28 and TRBJ2-3, is DVKVTQSSRYLVKRTGEKVFLECVQDMDHENMFWYRQDPGLGLRLIYFSYDVKMKEKGDIPEGYSVSREKKERFSLILESASTNQTSMYLCASRGQEADTQYFGPGTRLTVL.

V usage is TRBV19 and J usage is TRBJ2-7; D is possibly TRBD1 (5 bases). CDR3 size: 15 residues. Germline values: CDR1 LNHDA, CDR2 SQIVND (reference sequence). V lost 4 bases to trimming and J lost 3 bases, with 16 bases between them. The CDR3 DNA sequence: TGTGCCAGTAGTAGGGTTTCTACAGGAATCTACGAGCAGTACTTC. This codes for CASSRVSTGIYEQYF. Full variable domain (missing parts from reference TRBV19 and TRBJ2-7): DGGITQSPKYLFRKEGQNVTLSCEQNLNHDAMYWYRQDPGQGLRLIYYSQIVNDFQKGDIAEGYSVSREKKESFPLTVTSAQKNPTAFYLCASSRVSTGIYEQYFGPGTRLTVT.

This clone was seen a single time. The chain carries TRBV12-3 or TRBV12-4 and TRBJ1-2, with D hard to call. Trimming shortened V by 4 bases and J by 8 bases, and 14 bases separated the two germline ends. This CDR3 comprises 13 residues. The CDR3 sequence: CASSSSGGEGYTF. The CDR3 DNA reads as TGTGCCAGCAGTTCTAGCGGCGGGGAGGGCTACACCTTC.

The genes are TRBV24-1 and TRBJ2-1; TRBD1 is a possible D gene (7 bases). Germline V gives CDR1 KGHDR, CDR2 SFDVKD. Trimming removed 3 bases at V and 12 bases at J, with 14 bases between. The CDR3 is made up of 13 amino acids. The CDR3 DNA reads as TGTGCCACCAGTGATCCTCAGGGGGGCCGGCAGTTCTTC. This gives the protein CATSDPQGGRQFF.

This sequence joins TRBV4-3 and TRBJ1-2, with 7 nucleotides matching TRBD1. The germline CDR1 and CDR2 sequences are LGHNA and YSLEER. The CDR3 contains 13 residues. After removal of 4 bases from V and 8 bases from J, the junction contained 7 bases not matched to a gene. The CDR3 DNA sequence: TGCGCCAGCAGCCTATCGACAGGGAAAGGCTACACCTTC. This codes for CASSLSTGKGYTF.

The chain combines TRBV24-1 with TRBJ2-2; 13 bases map to TRBD2. There are 15 residues in the CDR3. The V gene's germline CDR1 is KGHDR and CDR2 SFDVKD. The junction had 6 bases not matched to a gene; V was cut back by 10 bases and J by 5 bases. The CDR3 spells CATRGLAGDTGELFF. CDR3 in DNA: TGTGCCACGAGAGGACTAGCGGGAGATACCGGGGAGCTGTTTTTT.

V is TRBV6-1 and J is TRBJ1-5; D gene ambiguous. The length of the CDR3 is 13 residues. V shed 2 bases and J shed 4 bases, with 6 bases lying between them. Germline values: CDR1 MNHNS, CDR2 SASEGT. The CDR3 DNA reads TGTGCCAGCAGTGAATCTCAGAATCAGCCCCAGCATTTT. Encoded protein: CASSESQNQPQHF.

This clone was observed a single time. The J gene is TRBJ2-2, the V gene TRBV3-1 (or the pseudogene TRBV3-2), with 7 bases fitting TRBD1. The V and J ends lost 4 bases and 3 bases, in that order; junction bases with no gene match: 11. The CDR3 is 17 residues long. Germline CDR1 is LGHDT and CDR2 is YNNKEL (reference sequence). CDR3 protein: CASSRHRGFRDTGELFF. In DNA form, the CDR3 reads TGTGCCAGCAGCCGGCACAGGGGATTTAGGGACACCGGGGAGCTGTTTTTT.

The chain recombines TRBV10-3 with TRBJ2-3, with a possible D match to TRBD2 (6 bases). V was trimmed by 3 bases and J by 7 bases, leaving 17 bases between them. Looked up from germline, CDR1 is ENHRY and CDR2 is SYGVKD. CDR3 size: 15 residues. CDR3 nucleotide sequence: TGTGCCATCAGTGACCCCACTAGCCGGAGCTATACGCAGTATTTT. Translation gives CAISDPTSRSYTQYF.